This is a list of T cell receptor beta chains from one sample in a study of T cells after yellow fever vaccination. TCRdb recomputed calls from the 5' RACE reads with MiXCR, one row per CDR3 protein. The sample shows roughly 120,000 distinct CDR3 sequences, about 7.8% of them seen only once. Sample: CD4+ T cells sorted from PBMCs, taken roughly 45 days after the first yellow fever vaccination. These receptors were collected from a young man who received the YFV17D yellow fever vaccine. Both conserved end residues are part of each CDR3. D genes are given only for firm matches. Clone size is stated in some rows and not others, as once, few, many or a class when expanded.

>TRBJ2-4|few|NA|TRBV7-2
CASSLGGGRRNIQYF
TGTGCCAGCAGCTTAGGGGGGGGGCGTAGAAACATTCAGTACTTC
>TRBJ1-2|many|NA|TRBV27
CASSLTGLYGYTF
TGTGCCAGCAGTTTGACCGGACTGTATGGCTACACCTTC
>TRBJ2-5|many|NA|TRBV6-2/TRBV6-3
CASRPWTEETQYF
TGTGCCAGCAGACCGTGGACTGAGGAGACCCAGTACTTC
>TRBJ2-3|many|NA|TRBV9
CASSVAGTDTQYF
TGTGCCAGCAGCGTAGCTGGCACAGATACGCAGTATTTT
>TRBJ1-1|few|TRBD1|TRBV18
CASSPRTGEGTEAFF
TGTGCCAGCTCACCAAGGACAGGGGAGGGCACTGAAGCTTTCTTT
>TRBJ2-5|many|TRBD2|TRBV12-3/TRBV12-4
CASRRGEETQYF
TGTGCCAGCAGACGGGGGGAAGAGACCCAGTACTTC
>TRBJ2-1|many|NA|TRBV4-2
CASSQPGRRNEQFF
TGTGCCAGCAGCCAACCAGGGCGAAGGAATGAGCAGTTCTTC
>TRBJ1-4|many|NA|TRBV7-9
CASSLGSEKLFF
TGTGCCAGCAGCTTAGGGTCCGAAAAACTGTTTTTT
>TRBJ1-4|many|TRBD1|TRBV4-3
CASSRKKRTGNEKLFF
TGCGCCAGCAGCCGAAAGAAACGGACAGGGAATGAAAAACTGTTTTTT
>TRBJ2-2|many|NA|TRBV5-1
CASSDKPNTGELFF
TGCGCCAGCTCGGACAAACCGAACACCGGGGAGCTGTTTTTT
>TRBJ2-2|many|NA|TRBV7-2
CASSAGMRAGELFF
TGTGCCAGCAGCGCAGGGATGAGAGCCGGGGAGCTGTTTTTT
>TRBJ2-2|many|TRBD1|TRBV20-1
CSAKGQGASSNTGELFF
TGCAGTGCTAAAGGACAGGGGGCCTCTTCGAACACCGGGGAGCTGTTTTTT
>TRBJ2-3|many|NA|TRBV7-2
CASSPHRGDTQYF
TGTGCCAGCAGCCCACATAGGGGAGATACGCAGTATTTT
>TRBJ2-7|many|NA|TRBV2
CASSLTENYEQYF
TGTGCCAGCAGTCTTACCGAAAACTACGAGCAGTACTTC
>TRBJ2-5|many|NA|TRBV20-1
CSAAGQETQYF
TGCAGTGCTGCGGGACAAGAGACCCAGTACTTC
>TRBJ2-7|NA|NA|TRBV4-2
CASSPGQGNREQYF
TGTGCCAGCAGCCCTGGGCAGGGGAATCGGGAGCAGTACTTC
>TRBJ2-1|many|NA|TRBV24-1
CATRTPGNEQFF
TGTGCCACCAGGACCCCGGGGAATGAGCAGTTCTTC
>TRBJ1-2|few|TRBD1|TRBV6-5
CASSRDSSYTF
TGTGCCAGTTCCAGGGACAGCAGCTACACCTTC
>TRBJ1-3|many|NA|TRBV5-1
CASSLDPVGNTIYF
TGCGCCAGCAGCTTGGACCCGGTTGGAAACACCATATATTTT
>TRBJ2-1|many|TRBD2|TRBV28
CASSLVGLAVSSYNEQFF
TGTGCCAGCAGTTTGGTCGGACTAGCGGTTAGCTCCTACAATGAGCAGTTCTTC